This T cell receptor beta chain derives from a study of T-cell reconstitution after alpha-beta-depleted transplantation in children (dated by TCRdb to 2016 to 2018). Regarding the research as a whole: The study quantitatively tracked T-cell immune reconstitution after TCRalphabeta/CD19-depleted allogeneic hematopoietic cell transplantation in children using TCR repertoire profiling.

The time point label, read with the paper, signifies: day 60 (about 2 months) after transplantation. The sample's treatment or condition label is to be understood as: allogeneic hematopoietic cell transplantation with graft depleted of TCRalphabeta T cells and CD19 B cells. The children who served as transplant recipients had been given grafts of TCRalphabeta/CD19-depleted allogeneic hematopoietic cells. Libraries were constructed by PCR. Sequenced on an Illumina HiSeq 2500. TCR library preparation used molecular barcoding, with unique molecular identifiers applied to normalize quantification of the TCRbeta repertoire. TCRdb trimmed the raw reads at Q25, called clones with MiXCR and kept productive beta chains. Rows merge per CDR3 protein into single entries with the most common DNA and genes. The sample data list around 100,000 distinct CDR3 sequences, and roughly 6% of these were observed just once. The ten largest clones capture 6.1% of the sample.

Per the germline V gene, MNHEY is the CDR1 and SVGEGT is the CDR2. From V the trimming removes 5 bases and from J it removes 4 bases, while the gene matches leave 13 bases of the junction unaccounted for. Including the terminal cysteine and phenylalanine, the CDR3 comprises 17 residues. Only CDR3 DNA is held: 51 bases, read in frame from base 1. Overall study outcomes, separate from this receptor: The high TCRbeta diversity at day 60 in some patients was ascribed to recipient T cells and intrathymic progenitors that had survived conditioning. Apparently early alphabetaT-cell count recovery about two months after transplant reportedly relied on only several hundred rapidly expanded clones derived from non-depleted graft cells. Hyperexpanded clone frequencies declined over subsequent months; after one year, T-cell counts and TCRbeta diversity were mostly attributed to newly produced T cells.

This clonotype was counted ten times or more. Its specific antigen is unknown. Base qualities are missing; no much larger clone stands one base away. This clonotype originated in a female patient aged 2-9 years who had a stem cell transplant for Fanconi anemia, so the T cells may come from the graft donor. This receptor chain uses TRBV6-2 or TRBV6-3 and TRBJ2-5, with 10 bases aligning to TRBD1. The sample here was PBMCs, mostly from graft donor cells, taken 60 days after TCRalphabeta/CD19-depleted stem cell transplant. The CDR3 protein: CASSKQTGGLVGETQYF. The nucleotides are TGTGCCAGCAGTAAACAGACAGGGGGCCTAGTCGGAGAGACCCAGTACTTC.